The 31 T cell receptor beta chains given below trace back to one sample, sequenced in a study of blood T cell repertoires in COVID-19. The data were produced by immunoSEQ multiplex PCR, yet TCRdb's version contains in-frame clones alone and is incomplete. The data hold roughly 160,000 clones, with about 90% observed a single time. The material sequenced was PBMCs or T cells enriched from blood (not recorded which). These receptors were collected from a woman between 50 and 59 years old who had recovered from COVID-19.

This chain connects TRBV19 to TRBJ2-3; D gene unclear. V lost 5 bases to trimming and J lost 2 bases, with 14 bases between them. The germline gives CDR1 LNHDA, CDR2 SQIVND (reference sequence). The CDR3 consists of 15 residues. CDR3 loop: CASSLKRQITDTQYF. The CDR3 coding sequence is TGTGCCAGTAGTCTAAAGCGCCAGATCACAGATACGCAGTATTTT.

V gene TRBV12-5 combines with J gene TRBJ1-4, with D possibly matching TRBD1 (5 bases). V dropped 5 bases and J dropped 0 bases, with 19 bases sitting between them. This CDR3 is built from 18 residues. Germline-derived CDR1 and CDR2 are LGHNT and FRNRAP. The CDR3, as DNA: TGTGCTAGTGGTCGCGCCGACAGTCGGGAGGCAACTAATGAAAAACTGTTTTTT. Its translation: CASGRADSREATNEKLFF.

The chain has TRBV29-1 and TRBJ2-1; D uncertain. V dropped 4 bases and J dropped 3 bases, with 4 bases sitting between them. The CDR3 has 11 residues. The germline CDR1 and CDR2 sequences are SQVTM and ANQGSEA. CDR3 sequence: CSVVSYNEQFF. CDR3 nucleotide sequence: TGCAGCGTTGTTAGCTACAATGAGCAGTTCTTC.

This clone was seen a single time. This sequence joins TRBV30 and TRBJ1-6, with D perhaps matching TRBD1 (5 bases). Germline V lookup: CDR1 GTSNPN, CDR2 SVGIG (reference sequence). Trimming shortened V by 4 bases and J by 7 bases, and 8 bases separated the two germline ends. This CDR3 comprises 12 residues. CDR3 amino acids: CAWTGNNSPLHF. The CDR3 DNA follows: TGTGCCTGGACAGGGAACAATTCACCCCTCCACTTT. Supplemented by reference TRBV30 and TRBJ1-6, the full variable domain reads SQTIHQWPATLVQPVGSPLSLECTVEGTSNPNLYWYRQAAGRGLQLLFYSVGIGQISSEVPQNLSASRPQDRQFILSSKKLLLSDSGFYLCAWTGNNSPLHFGNGTRLTVT.

V usage is TRBV19 and J usage is TRBJ2-4; tentative D call: TRBD1 (5 bases). V was pared by 6 bases and J by 0 bases, with 9 bases between. CDR3 length equals 14 residues. The germline CDR1 and CDR2 sequences are LNHDA and SQIVND (reference sequence). The CDR3 is CASSLTVAKNIQYF. Written as DNA, the CDR3 is TGTGCCAGTAGCCTGACAGTAGCCAAAAACATTCAGTACTTC.

The V and J genes are TRBV9 and TRBJ2-5, with TRBD1 matching over 10 bases. This CDR3 contains 15 residues. Germline trimming cut 4 bases from V and 4 bases from J; bases unmatched to any gene: 7. Germline V lookup: CDR1 SGDLS, CDR2 YYNGEE. CDR3 amino acids: CASSSRDRGGETQYF. The DNA for the CDR3 is TGTGCCAGCAGCAGCCGGGACAGGGGTGGAGAGACCCAGTACTTC.

The chain joins TRBV3-1 (or the pseudogene TRBV3-2) to TRBJ2-6; perhaps TRBD2 as D (6 bases). Germline V gene lookup returns CDR1 LGHDT and CDR2 YNNKEL (reference sequence). The ends were cut back, 4 bases at V and 6 bases at J, with 16 bases in the middle. CDR3 length: 16 residues. The CDR3 is CASSPSEARKANVLTF. CDR3 DNA: TGTGCCAGCAGCCCTAGCGAAGCTCGGAAGGCCAACGTCCTGACTTTC.

The chain recombines TRBV7-9 with TRBJ2-2; D is ambiguous. Germline V CDR1 and CDR2: SEHNR, FQNEAQ (reference sequence). The CDR3 has 13 residues. V dropped 0 bases and J dropped 5 bases, with 4 bases sitting between them. The CDR3 nucleotides read TGTGCCAGCAGCTTAGCAGAGACCGGGGAGCTGTTTTTT. This encodes CASSLAETGELFF. Full variable domain (rest looked up from reference TRBV7-9 and TRBJ2-2): DTGVSQNPRHKITKRGQNVTFRCDPISEHNRLYWYRQTLGQGPEFLTYFQNEAQLEKSRLLSDRFSAERPKGSFSTLEIQRTEQGDSAMYLCASSLAETGELFFGEGSRLTVL.

The chain couples TRBV19 to TRBJ1-3; unclear D gene. V gave up 3 bases and J gave up 0 bases, with 15 bases separating them. Looked up from germline, CDR1 is LNHDA and CDR2 is SQIVND (reference sequence). The CDR3 is made up of 17 amino acids. The CDR3 DNA sequence: TGTGCCAGTAGTATCAGGCAGGTGTCGAGCTCTGGAAACACCATATATTTT. Translating gives CASSIRQVSSSGNTIYF.

This clone was recorded only once. V gene TRBV11-2 combines with J gene TRBJ2-7; 8 nucleotides match TRBD2. The CDR3 runs to 15 residues. The V gene end was trimmed by 5 bases and the J gene end by 1 base; junction bases not matched to a gene: 7. Germline V lookup: CDR1 SGHAT, CDR2 FQNNGV. The DNA for the CDR3 is TGTGCCAGCAGCCCTCGGGAGGGAAATTCCTACGAGCAGTACTTC. Residues: CASSPREGNSYEQYF.

This clone is a singleton in its sample. The chain uses TRBV4-2 and TRBJ2-6; TRBD1 matches at 9 bases. CDR1 and CDR2 (germline): LGHNA, YNFKEQ. CDR3 length: 17 amino acids. J was trimmed by 3 bases and V by 3 bases; bases with no gene match: 6. CDR3 DNA: TGTGCCAGCAGCCAGGCCGGACAGGGGCTTGGGGCCAACGTCCTGACTTTC. Residues: CASSQAGQGLGANVLTF.

This chain connects TRBV2 to TRBJ1-3; TRBD1 is a possible D gene (6 bases). V was pared by 2 bases and J by 3 bases, with 11 bases between. Germline V gene lookup returns CDR1 SNHLY and CDR2 FYNNEI. The CDR3 loop spans 15 amino acids. The CDR3 sequence: CASSETGLGGNTIYF. CDR3 in DNA: TGTGCCAGCAGTGAAACAGGGTTAGGTGGAAACACCATATATTTT.

The V and J genes are TRBV7-9 and TRBJ1-4, with 8 bases aligning to TRBD1. CDR3 length equals 16 residues. Germline trimming cut 4 bases from V and 3 bases from J; bases unmatched to any gene: 7. Germline V gene lookup returns CDR1 SEHNR and CDR2 FQNEAQ (reference sequence). The CDR3 reads CASSYYGQGANEKLFF. CDR3 coding DNA: TGTGCCAGCAGCTACTACGGACAGGGAGCTAATGAAAAACTGTTTTTT.

V and J are TRBV6-5 and TRBJ2-1, with D possibly being TRBD2 (5 bases). Germline V gene data show CDR1 as MNHEY and CDR2 as SVGAGI. V was cut by 7 bases and J by 4 bases, with 17 bases left in between. The CDR3 loop spans 15 amino acids. CDR3 DNA sequence: TGTGCCAGCACCATGAACGGACTCGCTTACAATGAGCAGTTCTTC. Translating it yields CASTMNGLAYNEQFF.

J is TRBJ2-7 and V is TRBV6-4; possibly TRBD1 for D (5 bases). V gave up 9 bases and J gave up 1 base, with 19 bases separating them. Germline V gives CDR1 MRHNA, CDR2 SNTAGT. CDR3 length equals 15 residues. The CDR3 nucleotides read TGTGCCAGTCCCTGGTGGTTTCAGGGTTCCTACGAGCAGTACTTC. As protein: CASPWWFQGSYEQYF.

For the CDR3, the DNA is TGTGCCAGCACCCCGGGAAGCCAAGAGACCCAGTACTTC. Translated: CASTPGSQETQYF. This chain joins TRBV5-4 and TRBJ2-5, with D perhaps matching TRBD2 (5 bases). The CDR3 contains 13 residues. CDR1 and CDR2 (germline): SGHNT, YYREEE (reference sequence). Trimming took 6 bases from V and 1 from J, leaving 10 bases between them.

The rearrangement uses TRBV18 and TRBJ2-7; D is perhaps TRBD1 (5 bases). Germline V gives CDR1 KGHSH, CDR2 LQKENI. This CDR3 has 12 amino acids. The germline V and J ends were trimmed by 4 bases and 3 bases, with 7 bases remaining between them. CDR3 bases: TGTGCCAGCTCACTGCAGGGCTACGAGCAGTACTTC. Protein product: CASSLQGYEQYF.

V gene TRBV4-1 combines with J gene TRBJ1-2; 8 bases line up with TRBD1. V lost 6 bases and J lost 3; bases outside the gene matches: 12. CDR1 and CDR2 from the germline V gene are MGHRA and YSYEKL. The CDR3 is made up of 16 amino acids. The CDR3 nucleotides are TGCGCCAGCAGTCAATCCGGGACAGGCTCACACTATGGCTACACCTTC. Translated: CASSQSGTGSHYGYTF.

The chain employs TRBV19 and TRBJ2-7; D is unclear. Germline V CDR1 and CDR2: LNHDA, SQIVND (reference sequence). Trimming removed 5 bases from V and 4 bases from J, with 9 bases in between. The CDR3 length is 12 residues. In nucleotides, the CDR3 is TGTGCCAGTAGTGGAGACTTATACGAGCAGTACTTC. It specifies CASSGDLYEQYF.

The rearrangement joins TRBV15 to TRBJ2-1, with 10 bases aligning to TRBD2. After removal of 2 bases from V and 2 bases from J, the junction contained 3 bases not matched to a gene. The germline V gene encodes CDR1 LNHNV and CDR2 YYDKDF (reference sequence). The CDR3 is 16 residues long. In DNA, the CDR3 is TGTGCCACCAGCAGACCCGGACTAGCGGCCTACAATGAGCAGTTCTTC. Amino acids: CATSRPGLAAYNEQFF.

The genes are TRBV6-4 and TRBJ2-5; the match to TRBD1 covers 7 bases. The V and J ends lost 3 bases and 0 bases, in that order; junction bases with no gene match: 4. Per the germline V gene, CDR1 is MRHNA and CDR2 is SNTAGT. The CDR3 extends over 15 amino acids. CDR3 region: CASSDPTGNQETQYF. The CDR3 DNA sequence: TGTGCCAGCAGTGATCCGACAGGGAACCAAGAGACCCAGTACTTC.

The rearrangement joins TRBV28 to TRBJ1-4; TRBD1 is a possible D gene (6 bases). The CDR3 loop spans 13 amino acids. Trimming cost V 7 bases and J 3 bases, with 9 bases left between them. Germline V gene lookup returns CDR1 MDHEN and CDR2 SYDVKM. Here the CDR3 reads CASKAGANEKLFF. The DNA of the CDR3 is TGTGCCAGCAAGGCAGGGGCTAATGAAAAACTGTTTTTT.

The V gene is TRBV3-1 (or the pseudogene TRBV3-2), the J gene TRBJ2-1, with 10 bases identical to TRBD2. The CDR3 spans 16 residues. Per germline, CDR1 LGHDT and CDR2 YNNKEL (reference sequence). The J segment lost 7 bases and the V segment lost 1 base, leaving 7 bases of the junction unmatched. The CDR3 DNA sequence: TGTGCCAGCAGCCAAGCAAGCGGGAGGGAGTTTAATGAGCAGTTCTTC. Protein product: CASSQASGREFNEQFF.

This chain uses TRBV29-1 with TRBJ1-1; 8 positions agree with TRBD1. The CDR3 is 13 residues long. The germline CDR1 and CDR2 sequences are SQVTM and ANQGSEA. The V and J ends lost 7 bases and 3 bases, in that order; junction bases with no gene match: 7. The CDR3 DNA reads as TGCAGCGCACGACAGGGGAGGGACACTGAAGCTTTCTTT. Translated: CSARQGRDTEAFF.

DNA for the CDR3: TGTGCCAGCAGCTTAGCAGGAAACACCATATATTTT. This codes for CASSLAGNTIYF. The chain combines TRBV11-2 with TRBJ1-3; D remains unclear. The CDR3 runs 12 residues. Trimming removed 1 base at V and 4 bases at J, with 2 bases between. Germline values: CDR1 SGHAT, CDR2 FQNNGV. The full variable domain, in which reference TRBV11-2 and TRBJ1-3 provide the parts outside the CDR3, is EAGVAQSPRYKIIEKRQSVAFWCNPISGHATLYWYQQILGQGPKLLIQFQNNGVVDDSQLPKDRFSAERLKGVDSTLKIQPAKLEDSAVYLCASSLAGNTIYFGEGSWLTVV.

The sample holds one count of this clone. This sequence joins TRBV28 and TRBJ2-1, with D maybe TRBD2 (7 bases). Germline V gives CDR1 MDHEN, CDR2 SYDVKM. CDR3 length: 16 residues. Trimming removed 7 bases at V and 5 bases at J, with 21 bases between. The DNA for the CDR3 is TGTGCCAGCAACCCCTTCTGGGGGGCGGGAGACAATGAGCAGTTCTTC. The encoded protein is CASNPFWGAGDNEQFF.

This clone was detected only a few times. The gene calls are TRBV6-5 and TRBJ1-6; TRBD1 is a possible D gene (5 bases). The CDR3 extends over 15 amino acids. V lost 6 bases and J lost 6, with 15 bases in between. CDR1 is MNHEY and CDR2 is SVGAGI in the germline V gene. The DNA for the CDR3 is TGTGCCAGCAGCGGAACAGGCCAACCTAATTCACCCCTCCACTTT. Residues: CASSGTGQPNSPLHF.

This clone was seen just once. J is TRBJ2-7 and V is TRBV2, with TRBD1 matching over 7 bases. The ends lost 3 bases at V and 2 bases at J; junction bases unmatched: 10. CDR3 size: 16 residues. Germline V gene sequence: CDR1 SNHLY, CDR2 FYNNEI. The CDR3 sequence is CASSDPPGTVTYEQYF. In DNA, the CDR3 is TGTGCCAGCAGTGACCCTCCGGGGACAGTCACCTACGAGCAGTACTTC.

V usage is TRBV9 and J usage is TRBJ2-2; TRBD2 matches at 7 bases. Germline CDR1 SGDLS, CDR2 YYNGEE. The CDR3 extends over 15 amino acids. After removal of 0 bases from V and 5 bases from J, the junction contained 4 bases not matched to a gene. DNA for the CDR3: TGTGCCAGCAGCGTAGTTCCGGGAGGAACCGGGGAGCTGTTTTTT. Translated: CASSVVPGGTGELFF.

This chain connects TRBV5-1 to TRBJ2-7; TRBD1 might be the D (5 bases). Trimming cost V 5 bases and J 2 bases, with 11 bases left between them. There are 13 residues in the CDR3. CDR1 is SGHRS and CDR2 is YFSETQ in the germline V gene. The CDR3 region has the DNA TGCGCCAGCAGTTGGCAGGGAACCTACGAGCAGTACTTC. Its translation: CASSWQGTYEQYF.

The chain links TRBV28 to TRBJ1-5, with TRBD1 matching 7 bases. V gave up 8 bases and J gave up 3 bases; unmatched junction bases: 4. The CDR3 length is 13 residues. Germline V gene lookup returns CDR1 MDHEN and CDR2 SYDVKM. The CDR3 DNA reads TGTGCCAGCTGTGACAGGGTCAATCAGCCCCAGCATTTT. Translating it yields CASCDRVNQPQHF.